This TCR beta chain is from a study of identical twins. Study-wide findings and caveats: Beta out-of-frame sequences showed weaker excess twin sharing. Within cord blood, abundant beta clonotypes carried fewer insertions, but memory repertoires showed no such trend.

Unique molecular identifiers were in the cDNA, with template-switch universal primer binding. TCRdb passed the 5' RACE reads through MiXCR, listing each CDR3 protein once. The sample includes approximately 550,000 distinct CDR3 sequences, approximately 20% seen only once; the top ten take approximately 0.48%. The CDR3 is 14 residues long. V shed 6 bases and J 4 bases; nucleotides not matched to a gene: 8. A remark on this clonotype: The antigen is undetermined.

This sample was shared with a second study, whose subject was yellow fever vaccine responses in identical twins.

The receptor was derived from a woman aged 18 to 35 in good health. This rearrangement joins TRBV12-3 or TRBV12-4 to TRBJ1-1; TRBD1 agrees at 7 bases. Sample: CD4+ T cells sorted from blood. CDR3: CASRSGGTSTEAFF. CDR3 in DNA: TGTGCCAGCAGATCAGGGGGGACCAGCACTGAAGCTTTCTTT.